This T cell receptor beta chain was sequenced for a study of T cell responses to AZD1222 COVID-19 vaccine. Trimming stripped 5 bases from V and 0 bases from J, with 7 bases between. The CDR3 is 13 residues long. Germline V gene lookup returns CDR1 SGHTA and CDR2 FQGTGA. Produced via immunoSEQ multiplex PCR; TCRdb's table is partial and in-frame only. The table lists approximately 14,000 clones, approximately 84% of them singletons. The receptor's source is an adult who received the AZD1222 COVID-19 vaccine. The chain recombines TRBV7-3 with TRBJ1-1, with D possibly TRBD1 on 6 matching bases. The sequenced sample was peripheral blood, obtained 28 days after the second AZD1222 dose. The CDR3 here is CASSRTVNTEAFF. The DNA of the CDR3 is TGTGCCAGCAGCCGGACAGTGAACACTGAAGCTTTCTTT.